This entry is about one T cell receptor (beta chain). The antigen remains unidentified. The junction departs from germline at one end; a sequencing error may be responsible. The entry originates in a study of neurological immune-mediated disorders. Study outcomes and limitations: No expanded-clone CDR3 amino acid sequence recurred across subjects, suggesting private TCR-beta repertoires.

The CDR3 consists of 17 residues. Germline values: CDR1 SGHRS, CDR2 YFSETQ. The method for making cDNA was 5'RACE, and it used 10-nucleotide random UMIs. MiXCR, applied by TCRdb to the 5' RACE reads, yields one record per CDR3 protein. The repertoire holds 65,000 to 90,000 distinct CDR3 sequences, about a tenth seen once, with roughly 1.8% in the top ten. The gene calls are TRBV5-1 and TRBJ2-6; TRBD1 is a possible D gene (5 bases). The TCR comes from a middle-aged man in good health. Sequencing used PBMCs. CDR3 nucleotides: TGCGCCAGCAGCTTGACGACAACGGCGGCTGGGGCCAACGCCCTGACTTTC. Amino acids: CASSLTTTAAGANALTF.